These 16 T cell receptor beta chains came from one sample sequenced in a study of early T cells in non-severe SARS-CoV-2 infection. TCRdb processed the 5' RACE reads anew with MiXCR; each CDR3 protein has one entry. The sample has 43,000 or so distinct CDR3 sequences; roughly 7% are singletons. Input material: whole blood. The receptors here all came from an adult who was a healthcare worker with PCR-confirmed SARS-CoV-2 infection or an uninfected control (not recorded which).

This clonotype was counted ten times or more. CDR3: CSARSLLAYEQYF. In nucleotides, the CDR3 is TGCAGTGCAAGAAGCCTTCTCGCCTACGAGCAGTACTTC. The rearrangement uses TRBV20-1 and TRBJ2-7, with D hard to call. CDR3 size: 13 residues. V was clipped by 6 bases and J by 2 bases, with 14 bases between them. CDR1 and CDR2 (germline): DFQATT, SNEGSKA (reference sequence).

This clonotype was counted at least ten times. The rearrangement uses TRBV28 and TRBJ2-7; TRBD1 might be the D (5 bases). Germline lookup yields CDR1 MDHEN and CDR2 SYDVKM. Trimming took off 5 bases at V and 5 bases at J, with 10 bases between the two ends. The CDR3 runs to 12 residues. The CDR3 loop is CASSPQGDEQYF. The CDR3 bases are TGTGCCAGCAGTCCCCAGGGTGACGAGCAGTACTTC.

V is TRBV6-4 and J is TRBJ2-2; the D gene is possibly TRBD1 (6 bases). This CDR3 is built from 13 residues. V was cut by 3 bases and J by 7 bases, with 9 bases left in between. In germline, CDR1 is MRHNA, CDR2 SNTAGT. The CDR3 coding sequence is TGTGCCAGCAGTGAACAGGGAGTCGGGGAGCTGTTTTTT. It specifies CASSEQGVGELFF.

V usage is TRBV7-2 and J usage is TRBJ1-5; D is uncertain. Germline V CDR1 and CDR2: SGHTA, FQGNSA. The CDR3 length is 14 residues. V was cut by 2 bases and J by 6 bases, with 11 bases left in between. In DNA form, the CDR3 reads TGTGCCAGCAGCTTAAGGTCTGGCAGTCAGCCCCAGCATTTT. Translated: CASSLRSGSQPQHF. The variable domain in full, with the rest retrieved from reference TRBV7-2 and TRBJ1-5, is GAGVSQSPSNKVTEKGKDVELRCDPISGHTALYWYRQSLGQGLEFLIYFQGNSAPDKSGLPSDRFSAERTGGSVSTLTIQRTQQEDSAVYLCASSLRSGSQPQHFGDGTRLSIL.

Ten or more counts support this clonotype. The chain couples TRBV4-3 to TRBJ2-1; D tentatively fits TRBD1 or TRBD2 (5 bases each). This CDR3 has 14 residues. Between the trimmed V and J ends, which lost 1 base and 8 bases, there was a span of 12 bases. Germline V CDR1 and CDR2: LGHNA, YSLEER. The DNA for the CDR3 is TGCGCCAGCAGCCAAGTAGGTGGGGACGATGAGCAGTTCTTC. Translation: CASSQVGGDDEQFF.

Many counts were recorded for this clonotype. The chain is built from TRBV5-6 and TRBJ2-3, with 8 nucleotides matching TRBD1. V trimming: 2 bases; J trimming: 1 base; junction bases outside the gene matches: 3. The CDR3 is 15 residues long. Germline CDR1 and CDR2: SGHDT and YYEEEE. CDR3 protein: CASSLGTGRTDTQYF. CDR3 nucleotides: TGTGCCAGCAGCTTAGGGACAGGACGCACAGATACGCAGTATTTT.

This clonotype was recorded a few times. This chain links TRBV29-1 with TRBJ2-3; TRBD2 matches at 7 bases. V gave up 2 bases and J gave up 1 base; unmatched junction bases: 3. This CDR3 contains 14 residues. CDR1 and CDR2 (germline): SQVTM, ANQGSEA. CDR3 DNA: TGCAGCGTTGAACGGGGGGATGGCACAGATACGCAGTATTTT. It translates to CSVERGDGTDTQYF.

This clonotype was recorded many times. The V gene is TRBV4-2, the J gene TRBJ1-3, with 7 positions matching TRBD1. Germline CDR1 is LGHNA and CDR2 is YNFKEQ. V lost 1 base to trimming and J lost 0 bases; unmatched junction nucleotides: 6. CDR3 length: 17 residues. CDR3 region: CASSQVSRDSSGNTIYF. CDR3 bases: TGTGCCAGCAGCCAAGTATCCCGGGACAGCTCTGGAAACACCATATATTTT.

Ten or more counts support this clonotype. This chain uses TRBV4-2 with TRBJ2-5; D is uncertain. CDR3 length equals 14 residues. Trimming took off 0 bases at V and 1 base at J, with 6 bases between the two ends. CDR1 is LGHNA, CDR2 YNFKEQ, per germline. The CDR3 sequence is CASSQDNSQETQYF. In DNA form, the CDR3 reads TGTGCCAGCAGCCAAGATAACAGCCAAGAGACCCAGTACTTC.

The CDR3 nucleotides are TGCGCCAGCAGTGAGAGGTTTTCAGTGACAGCCCTTTATAATTCACCCCTCCACTTT. Encoded protein: CASSERFSVTALYNSPLHF. The V call is TRBV10-1, the J call TRBJ1-6; the D gene is possibly TRBD1 (5 bases). With 2 bases removed from V and 4 bases from J, the gap between germline ends came to 21 bases. Germline V gives CDR1 WNHNN, CDR2 SYGVQD (reference sequence). The CDR3 covers 19 residues.

This clonotype was counted between two and nine times. The chain joins TRBV27 to TRBJ2-3; possible D gene TRBD2, 5 bases. Trimming left V 6 bases short and J 3 bases short, with 16 bases between. Germline V gene data show CDR1 as MNHEY and CDR2 as SMNVEV (reference sequence). The CDR3 totals 15 residues. DNA of the CDR3: TGTGCCAGCAGAAGGACCCCGGGATTGACAGATACGCAGTATTTT. Translating gives CASRRTPGLTDTQYF.

By share of the sample, this clonotype is medium-sized (0.01 to 0.1%). The gene calls are TRBV6-2 or TRBV6-3 and TRBJ2-7; D call uncertain. Per germline, CDR1 MNHEY and CDR2 SVGEGT. The CDR3 contains 12 residues. V lost 2 bases and J lost 4, with 6 bases in between. The chain's CDR3 is CASSYQAYEQYF. DNA of the CDR3: TGTGCCAGCAGTTACCAGGCATACGAGCAGTACTTC.

This clonotype was counted many times. The V gene is TRBV20-1, the J gene TRBJ2-3, with 7 positions matching TRBD1. V dropped 0 bases and J dropped 0; count of bases not matched to a gene: 6. Per the germline V gene, CDR1 is DFQATT and CDR2 is SNEGSKA (reference sequence). The CDR3 consists of 16 residues. This CDR3 is CSARDGTARSTDTQYF. The CDR3 DNA follows: TGCAGTGCTAGAGATGGGACAGCGAGAAGCACAGATACGCAGTATTTT.

Many counts were recorded for this clonotype. The gene calls are TRBV2 and TRBJ2-1; 8 positions match TRBD2. After removal of 8 bases from V and 7 bases from J, the junction contained 7 bases not matched to a gene. Germline CDR1 is SNHLY and CDR2 is FYNNEI. CDR3 length equals 13 residues. The CDR3 nucleotides are TGTGCCAGCCGCGGCGGGGGGCCGAATGAGCAGTTCTTC. Encoded protein: CASRGGGPNEQFF.

This clonotype appeared many times. V is TRBV19 and J is TRBJ2-3; D tentatively reads TRBD1 or TRBD2 (6 bases each). The V end was cut by 5 bases, the J end by 3 bases, with 15 bases between. The germline V gene has CDR1 LNHDA and CDR2 SQIVND (reference sequence). The CDR3 extends over 15 amino acids. Here the CDR3 reads CASSDRRGPTDTQYF. For the CDR3, the DNA is TGTGCCAGTAGTGACCGACGGGGGCCTACAGATACGCAGTATTTT.

This clonotype was detected a few times. V usage is TRBV12-3 or TRBV12-4 and J usage is TRBJ2-5, with no clear D. CDR3 size: 15 residues. The germline V and J ends were trimmed by 8 bases and 2 bases, with 18 bases remaining between them. The CDR3 spells CASQNKRDTQETQYF. In DNA form, the CDR3 reads TGTGCCAGCCAAAATAAGCGCGACACTCAAGAGACCCAGTACTTC.